Listed here are 24 T cell receptor beta chains from one sample, sequenced in a study of identical twins. TCRdb re-analysed the 5' RACE reads in MiXCR, keeping a single row per CDR3 protein. The sample has hundreds of thousands of distinct CDR3 sequences; roughly 7.5% are singletons. The sample also formed part of further work on yellow fever vaccine responses in identical twins.

Sequenced material: memory (CD45RO+) T cells sorted from blood. Every receptor here comes from a woman between 18 and 29 years old in good health.

This clonotype was counted ten times or more. The J gene is TRBJ2-2, the V gene TRBV4-1; maybe TRBD1 (5 bases). The CDR3 runs 14 residues. Germline V CDR1 and CDR2: MGHRA, YSYEKL. Between the trimmed V and J ends, which lost 0 bases and 6 bases, there was a span of 8 bases. The chain's CDR3 is CASSQDPRAGELFF. CDR3 nucleotide sequence: TGCGCCAGCAGCCAAGATCCCAGGGCCGGGGAGCTGTTTTTT.

This clonotype was observed a handful of times. This sequence joins TRBV3-1 and TRBJ2-7; D ambiguous. Trimming removed 6 bases at V and 2 bases at J, with 17 bases between. This CDR3 has 15 residues. The germline CDR1 and CDR2 sequences are LGHDT and YNNKEL (reference sequence). The CDR3 protein is CASSPPSSVTYEQYF. The CDR3 nucleotides are TGTGCCAGCAGTCCTCCCAGTTCGGTAACCTACGAGCAGTACTTC.

The V and J genes are TRBV7-2 and TRBJ2-1; 8 nucleotides line up with TRBD1. From germline, CDR1 is SGHTA and CDR2 FQGNSA. V lost 4 bases to trimming and J lost 1 base; unmatched junction nucleotides: 6. CDR3 length equals 16 residues. CDR3 residues: CASSYRTGLSYNEQFF. The CDR3 coding sequence is TGTGCCAGCAGCTACAGGACAGGGCTTTCCTACAATGAGCAGTTCTTC.

This clonotype came up many times. V usage is TRBV28 and J usage is TRBJ2-7; 7 nucleotides agree with TRBD1. J lost 6 bases, V lost 6 bases, and 14 bases had no gene match. The CDR3 spans 15 residues. CDR1 is MDHEN and CDR2 is SYDVKM in the germline V gene. In DNA, the CDR3 is TGTGCCAGCAGAGTTGTCGGGACAGTGCCGATCGAGCAGTACTTC. It yields the protein CASRVVGTVPIEQYF.

This chain connects TRBV4-3 to TRBJ2-7, with D perhaps matching TRBD2 (6 bases). V shed 1 base and J shed 2 bases, with 12 bases lying between them. Per germline, CDR1 LGHNA and CDR2 YSLEER. The CDR3 loop spans 15 amino acids. CDR3 residues: CASSQVNSGTYEQYF. The DNA for the CDR3 is TGCGCCAGCAGCCAAGTAAATAGCGGCACCTACGAGCAGTACTTC.

This clonotype has more than one count but fewer than ten. J is TRBJ2-2 and V is TRBV28; 8 nucleotides line up with TRBD1. From germline, CDR1 is MDHEN and CDR2 SYDVKM. Trimming removed 7 bases from V and 7 bases from J; junction bases left unmatched: 14. The CDR3 runs 16 residues. CDR3 sequence (DNA): TGTGCCAGCACCGGAATAGGGGACAGGCCGGGCGGGGAGCTGTTTTTT. It is translated as CASTGIGDRPGGELFF.

The genes are TRBV7-2 and TRBJ2-5; no firm D call. V lost 2 bases, J lost 4 bases, and 5 bases lay in between. Germline V gives CDR1 SGHTA, CDR2 FQGNSA. The CDR3 has 12 amino acids. The CDR3 DNA is TGTGCCAGCAGCTTATCGATAGAGACCCAGTACTTC. The encoded protein is CASSLSIETQYF.

This clonotype showed up many times. The chain combines TRBV4-2 with TRBJ1-4; D perhaps matches TRBD1 (5 bases). V gave up 2 bases and J gave up 7 bases, with 17 bases separating them. Germline V gene data show CDR1 as LGHNA and CDR2 as YNFKEQ. This CDR3 region has 16 residues. CDR3 loop: CASSQPRGGGGEKLFF. DNA of the CDR3: TGTGCCAGCAGCCAACCCCGGGGGGGGGGTGGTGAAAAACTGTTTTTT.

The table lists this clonotype with a few counts. The V gene is TRBV6-2 or TRBV6-3, the J gene TRBJ2-1; D ambiguous. The V end lost 5 bases, the J end lost 7 bases, and 12 bases lay between the germline ends. The CDR3 has 13 residues. Per the germline V gene, CDR1 is MNHEY and CDR2 is SVGEGT. The CDR3 bases are TGTGCCAGCAGTCCTAGGATGGAGAATGAGCAGTTCTTC. Translation gives CASSPRMENEQFF.

This clonotype was observed a handful of times. This chain uses TRBV20-1 with TRBJ1-5; D is undetermined. Germline assignment: CDR1 DFQATT and CDR2 SNEGSKA (reference sequence). Trimming pared 4 bases from V and 0 bases from J, leaving 10 bases between. The length of the CDR3 is 14 residues. The CDR3 coding sequence is TGCAGTGCTAACCGGGAGGATAGCAATCAGCCCCAGCATTTT. Translated: CSANREDSNQPQHF.

This clonotype showed up just a few times. The genes are TRBV24-1 and TRBJ1-2; perhaps TRBD1 as D (5 bases). V was clipped by 11 bases and J by 2 bases, with 11 bases between them. Germline V gene data show CDR1 as KGHDR and CDR2 as SFDVKD. CDR3 length: 12 residues. This CDR3 is CAKLQVNYGYTF. The CDR3 bases are TGTGCCAAATTACAGGTAAACTATGGCTACACCTTC.

CDR3 region: CSARGNGLPQPQHF. CDR3 nucleotides: TGCAGTGCTAGAGGTAACGGGCTCCCCCAGCCCCAGCATTTT. The chain uses TRBV20-1 and TRBJ1-5; the D is unclear. The CDR3 length is 14 residues. Germline-derived CDR1 and CDR2 are DFQATT and SNEGSKA (reference sequence). V lost 1 base and J 7 bases, leaving 14 bases between the germline ends.

This clonotype was detected many times. V gene TRBV24-1 combines with J gene TRBJ2-1; 14 nucleotides agree with TRBD2. Germline V gene data show CDR1 as KGHDR and CDR2 as SFDVKD. V shed 0 bases, J shed 7 bases, and the junction held 7 bases outside the gene matches. The CDR3 sequence is 18 residues long. Here the CDR3 reads CATSDLQAGTSGSNEQFF. The CDR3 DNA is TGTGCCACCAGTGATTTGCAAGCCGGGACTAGCGGGAGTAATGAGCAGTTCTTC.

The rearrangement joins TRBV5-6 to TRBJ2-6, with 8 bases fitting TRBD1. V trimming: 7 bases; J trimming: 1 base; junction bases outside the gene matches: 13. CDR3 length: 18 amino acids. Germline CDR1 is SGHDT and CDR2 is YYEEEE. CDR3 DNA: TGTGCCAGCGCCACCGACAGGGGCGTTGGATCTGGGGCCAACGTCCTGACTTTC. Protein: CASATDRGVGSGANVLTF.

This clonotype came up a few times. The chain employs TRBV6-2 or TRBV6-3 and TRBJ2-7; D unclear. Germline-derived CDR1 and CDR2 are MNHEY and SVGEGT. The V end was cut by 7 bases, the J end by 7 bases, with 14 bases between. This CDR3 has 12 residues. CDR3 protein: CASTPGPGEQYF. The CDR3 nucleotides read TGTGCCAGCACTCCCGGCCCTGGTGAGCAGTACTTC.

This clonotype was observed many times. V and J are TRBV7-9 and TRBJ1-3; the D gene is possibly TRBD1 (5 bases). With 2 bases removed from V and 4 bases from J, the gap between germline ends came to 9 bases. The CDR3 is made up of 14 amino acids. Germline lookup yields CDR1 SEHNR and CDR2 FQNEAQ (reference sequence). The CDR3 DNA reads TGTGCCAGCAGCTTAAGGGACGGAGGAAACACCATATATTTT. Its protein product is CASSLRDGGNTIYF.

The V and J genes are TRBV7-8 and TRBJ2-3; 11 bases match TRBD2. The CDR3 spans 14 residues. J lost 8 bases, V lost 5 bases, and 6 bases had no gene match. Germline V gives CDR1 SGHVS, CDR2 FQNEAQ. Here the CDR3 DNA reads TGTGCCAGCAGCAATAGCGGGGGGGCCGGTACGCAGTATTTT. Encoded protein: CASSNSGGAGTQYF.

This clonotype has just a few counts. The V call is TRBV19, the J call TRBJ2-1, with 10 bases lining up with TRBD2. This CDR3 has 15 amino acids. J was trimmed by 5 bases and V by 7 bases; bases with no gene match: 8. Germline V gene sequence: CDR1 LNHDA, CDR2 SQIVND (reference sequence). Here the CDR3 reads CASNGGAGGDNEQFF. The CDR3 DNA follows: TGTGCCAGTAATGGTGGAGCGGGGGGGGACAATGAGCAGTTCTTC.

V is TRBV7-2 and J is TRBJ2-1; D might be TRBD2 (5 bases). Trimming left V 2 bases short and J 6 bases short, with 8 bases between. The CDR3 has 13 residues. Germline CDR1 reads SGHTA; CDR2 reads FQGNSA. CDR3 sequence: CASSLSSINEQFF. For the CDR3, the DNA is TGTGCCAGCAGCTTATCTAGCATCAATGAGCAGTTCTTC.

In this sample, this clonotype turned up many times. CDR3 nucleotides: TGTGCCAGCAGCTTACAGGGGTTTGGAAACACCATATATTTT. Its translation is CASSLQGFGNTIYF. The J gene is TRBJ1-3, the V gene TRBV11-2, with D perhaps TRBD1 (6 bases). V shed 2 bases and J shed 3 bases, with 8 bases lying between them. This CDR3 is 14 amino acids long. Germline assignment: CDR1 SGHAT and CDR2 FQNNGV.

The rearrangement links TRBV10-1 to TRBJ2-1; possible D gene TRBD2, 6 bases. Germline V gene data show CDR1 as WNHNN and CDR2 as SYGVQD (reference sequence). The CDR3 runs 14 residues. V was clipped by 4 bases and J by 3 bases, with 10 bases between them. The CDR3 DNA reads as TGCGCCAGCAGTGGGGCTAGCGACTACAATGAGCAGTTCTTC. Translating it yields CASSGASDYNEQFF.

This clonotype appeared many times. The rearrangement uses TRBV12-3 or TRBV12-4 and TRBJ1-6; D may be TRBD1 (5 bases). V gave up 3 bases and J gave up 8 bases, with 11 bases separating them. The CDR3 runs 14 residues. The CDR3 coding sequence is TGTGCCAGCAGTTTTGGCAGGGCTGATTCACCCCTCCACTTT. Translated: CASSFGRADSPLHF.

This clonotype was seen only a few times. This chain connects TRBV6-5 to TRBJ1-1; D perhaps matches TRBD1 (5 bases). This CDR3 comprises 14 residues. The germline V and J ends were trimmed by 2 bases and 5 bases, with 12 bases remaining between them. The germline CDR1 and CDR2 sequences are MNHEY and SVGAGI. The CDR3 protein is CASSYRGGETEAFF. The CDR3 DNA is TGTGCCAGCAGTTACCGGGGCGGGGAAACTGAAGCTTTCTTT.

The genes are TRBV4-3 and TRBJ2-2, with 10 bases identical to TRBD2. CDR1 LGHNA and CDR2 YSLEER come from the germline V gene. The CDR3 is made up of 15 amino acids. Losses at the gene ends were 4 bases for V and 8 bases for J; bases not matched to a gene: 7. In DNA form, the CDR3 reads TGCGCCAGCAGCCCTGGGACTAGCGATGCGGGGGAGCTGTTTTTT. Its translation is CASSPGTSDAGELFF.